This TCR beta chain appears in the sequencing data of a study of cytomegalovirus exposure and HLA in healthy donors. Overall study: The 120 validation repertoires and the approximately 690 first-cohort repertoires shared a platform, a later analysis reported.

Of note for this clone: The antigen is undetermined.

Whole-study results and caveats: Reportedly, diagnosis of cytomegalovirus status by the classifier showed high specificity and sensitivity. Most TCR sequences showed up rarely, but some public TCRs showed up in many donors. The finding came from a later analysis; first-cohort TCR clusters tended to co-occur in the roughly 120 validation repertoires.

This table comes from immunoSEQ multiplex PCR, and its TCRdb copy is limited to in-frame clones, with some not included. Of some 78,000 clones in the sample, 90% to 97% are singletons; the top ten hold about 1.6%. The CDR3 consists of 19 residues. In germline, CDR1 is SEHNR, CDR2 FQNEAQ (reference sequence). V lost 5 bases to trimming and J lost 5 bases; unmatched junction nucleotides: 14. The sequence was collected from a man in his late teens or twenties in good health and CMV-seropositive. The chain combines TRBV7-9 with TRBJ2-1; 14 bases match TRBD2. The sequenced sample was PBMCs. CDR3 DNA: TGTGCCAGCAGCCTTTCGGGACTAGCGGGAGATCTTATCCACAATGAGCAGTTCTTC. It encodes CASSLSGLAGDLIHNEQFF.